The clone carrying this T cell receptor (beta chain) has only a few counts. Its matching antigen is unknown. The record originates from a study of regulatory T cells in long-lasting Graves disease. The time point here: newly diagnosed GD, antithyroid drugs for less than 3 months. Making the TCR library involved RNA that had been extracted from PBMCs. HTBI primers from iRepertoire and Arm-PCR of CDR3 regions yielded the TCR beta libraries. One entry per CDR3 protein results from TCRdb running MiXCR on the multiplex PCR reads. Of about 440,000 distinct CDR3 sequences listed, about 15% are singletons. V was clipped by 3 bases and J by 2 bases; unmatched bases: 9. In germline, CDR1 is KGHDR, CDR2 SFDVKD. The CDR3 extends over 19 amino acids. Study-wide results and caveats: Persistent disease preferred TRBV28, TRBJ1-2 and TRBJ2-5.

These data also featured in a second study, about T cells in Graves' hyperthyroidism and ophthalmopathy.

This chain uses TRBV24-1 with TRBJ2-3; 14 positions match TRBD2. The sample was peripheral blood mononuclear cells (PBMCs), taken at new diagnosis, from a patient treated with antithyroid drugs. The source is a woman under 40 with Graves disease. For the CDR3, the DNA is TGTGCCACCAGTGATCCAACTGGGACTAGCGGGGGATCCACAGATACGCAGTATTTT. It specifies CATSDPTGTSGGSTDTQYF.